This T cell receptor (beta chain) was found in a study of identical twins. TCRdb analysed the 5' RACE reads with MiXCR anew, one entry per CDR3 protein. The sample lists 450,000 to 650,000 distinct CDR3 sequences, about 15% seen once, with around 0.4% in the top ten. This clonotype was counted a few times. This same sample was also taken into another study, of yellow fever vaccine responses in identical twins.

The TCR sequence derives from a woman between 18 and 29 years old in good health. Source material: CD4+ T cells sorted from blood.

The chain's CDR3 is CASGAEGLSTDTQYF. For the CDR3, the DNA is TGTGCCAGCGGGGCCGAGGGGCTCAGCACAGATACGCAGTATTTT. The chain has TRBV6-1 and TRBJ2-3; D is perhaps TRBD1 or TRBD2 (5 bases each). This CDR3 comprises 15 residues. Germline CDR1 is MNHNS and CDR2 is SASEGT. Trimming pared 8 bases from V and 0 bases from J, leaving 15 bases between.